Shown below are 25 T cell receptor beta chains from a single sample sequenced in a study of T-cell reconstitution after alpha-beta-depleted transplantation in children. Unique molecular identifiers were used in preparing the TCRbeta library. A single record per CDR3 protein comes from TCRdb applying MiXCR to the PCR reads. Of about 200,000 distinct CDR3 sequences detected, approximately 8% appear once; the ten largest clones hold roughly a third. Sample: PBMCs, mostly from graft donor cells, taken 360 days after TCRalphabeta/CD19-depleted stem cell transplant. These receptors all stem from a male patient under 10 years old who had a stem cell transplant for acute myeloid leukemia, so the T cells may come from the graft donor.

This chain uses TRBV25-1 with TRBJ2-1, with 11 bases lining up with TRBD2. This CDR3 spans 14 amino acids. V dropped 7 bases and J dropped 8; count of bases not matched to a gene: 7. CDR1 is MGHDK and CDR2 is SYGVNS in the germline V gene. CDR3 sequence (DNA): TGTGCCAGCATTGATAGCGGGGGGGCGGATGAGCAGTTCTTC. This gives the protein CASIDSGGADEQFF. Full variable domain (rest looked up from reference TRBV25-1 and TRBJ2-1): EADIYQTPRYLVIGTGKKITLECSQTMGHDKMYWYQQDPGMELHLIHYSYGVNSTEKGDLSSESTVSRIRTEHFPLTLESARPSHTSQYLCASIDSGGADEQFFGPGTRLTVL.

The CDR3 DNA reads as TGCGCCAGCAGCCCGGGACAGCCCCTCATAGGATCCGTTCCCAATGAGCAGTTCTTC. Protein product: CASSPGQPLIGSVPNEQFF. The chain is built from TRBV5-1 and TRBJ2-1; TRBD1 matches at 7 bases. V trimming: 4 bases; J trimming: 6 bases; junction bases outside the gene matches: 22. The V gene's germline CDR1 is SGHRS and CDR2 YFSETQ. This CDR3 is 19 amino acids long.

The table lists this clonotype with many counts. The chain employs TRBV12-3 or TRBV12-4 and TRBJ2-3; weak D call: TRBD1 (6 bases). This CDR3 region has 13 residues. The V gene lost 8 bases and the J gene lost 4 bases, with 13 bases spanning the gap. The CDR3 region has the DNA TGTGCCAGCGATCATACAGGGTCAGATACGCAGTATTTT. It translates to CASDHTGSDTQYF.

The chain combines TRBV7-2 with TRBJ1-1; D is possibly TRBD1 (6 bases). Germline lookup yields CDR1 SGHTA and CDR2 FQGNSA. This CDR3 region has 16 residues. V was trimmed by 5 bases and J by 0 bases, leaving 16 bases between them. The CDR3, as DNA: TGTGCCAGCAGCCCTTGGGGGGGCTTGATGAACACTGAAGCTTTCTTT. It codes for CASSPWGGLMNTEAFF.

This clonotype was seen only a few times. The chain uses TRBV5-1 and TRBJ2-3; possibly TRBD2 for D (6 bases). This CDR3 has 15 residues. V gave up 2 bases and J gave up 7 bases, with 17 bases separating them. Germline V gives CDR1 SGHRS, CDR2 YFSETQ. The CDR3 spells CASSFHTSKGYTQYF. The CDR3 DNA reads as TGCGCCAGCAGCTTCCACACTAGCAAGGGGTATACGCAGTATTTT. The entire variable domain, with the rest obtained from reference TRBV5-1 and TRBJ2-3, is as follows: KAGVTQTPRYLIKTRGQQVTLSCSPISGHRSVSWYQQTPGQGLQFLFEYFSETQRNKGNFPGRFSGRQFSNSRSEMNVSTLELGDSALYLCASSFHTSKGYTQYFGPGTRLTVL.

In this sample, this clonotype turned up once. The chain has TRBV27 and TRBJ1-4; D might be TRBD1 (6 bases). Germline V lookup: CDR1 MNHEY, CDR2 SMNVEV (reference sequence). Trimming pared 5 bases from V and 8 bases from J, leaving 21 bases between. CDR3 length: 16 residues. The CDR3 loop reads CASSTHGYRADEKLFF. The DNA of the CDR3 is TGTGCCAGCAGTACGCATGGGTACAGGGCAGACGAAAAACTGTTTTTT. The full variable domain, completed using reference TRBV27 and TRBJ1-4, is EAQVTQNPRYLITVTGKKLTVTCSQNMNHEYMSWYRQDPGLGLRQIYYSMNVEVTDKGDVPEGYKVSRKEKRNFPLILESPSPNQTSLYFCASSTHGYRADEKLFFGSGTQLSVL.

This clonotype was picked up many times. The chain uses TRBV6-5 and TRBJ1-2; 7 bases fit TRBD1. Germline CDR1 and CDR2: MNHEY and SVGAGI. V lost 2 bases to trimming and J lost 4 bases; unmatched junction nucleotides: 10. CDR3 length: 16 residues. The CDR3 nucleotides are TGTGCCAGCAGTTACCAGGACAGGCCGAGAGGCTATGGCTACACCTTC. It yields the protein CASSYQDRPRGYGYTF.

The gene calls are TRBV6-6 and TRBJ1-1, with D possibly TRBD1 on 6 matching bases. The germline V and J ends were trimmed by 6 bases and 0 bases, with 14 bases remaining between them. Germline V gives CDR1 MNHNY, CDR2 SVGAGI (reference sequence). The length of the CDR3 is 15 residues. DNA for the CDR3: TGTGCCAGCAGCCTTGTTTGGACAGTGAACACTGAAGCTTTCTTT. Translation: CASSLVWTVNTEAFF.

This clonotype was observed a handful of times. The V and J genes are TRBV20-1 and TRBJ2-1, with D maybe TRBD2 (7 bases). The V and J ends lost 3 bases and 9 bases respectively, with 15 bases between them. The germline V gene encodes CDR1 DFQATT and CDR2 SNEGSKA (reference sequence). This CDR3 has 13 residues. DNA for the CDR3: TGCAGTGCTAGTCGTGGGGGGGCAGGTGAGCAGTTCTTC. Translating it yields CSASRGGAGEQFF.

This clonotype was detected ten times or more. The chain combines TRBV11-2 with TRBJ2-1; 7 positions match TRBD2. This CDR3 region has 12 residues. Germline CDR1 is SGHAT and CDR2 is FQNNGV. Germline trimming cut 0 bases from V and 15 bases from J; bases unmatched to any gene: 5. The CDR3 DNA is TGTGCCAGCAGCTTAGATGGGGTAGCGGGGTTCTTC. This encodes CASSLDGVAGFF. Looking up the rest from reference TRBV11-2 and TRBJ2-1 gives the full variable domain: EAGVAQSPRYKIIEKRQSVAFWCNPISGHATLYWYQQILGQGPKLLIQFQNNGVVDDSQLPKDRFSAERLKGVDSTLKIQPAKLEDSAVYLCASSLDGVAGFFGPGTRLTVL.

This clonotype was observed at least ten times. The J gene is TRBJ1-4, the V gene TRBV7-6; no clear D gene. The CDR3 spans 13 residues. The V gene's germline CDR1 is SGHVS and CDR2 FNYEAQ. V lost 5 bases and J 5 bases, leaving 9 bases between the germline ends. The CDR3 nucleotides are TGTGCCAGCAGCCCGAGGGCAAATGAAAAACTGTTTTTT. This translates into CASSPRANEKLFF.

This chain joins TRBV20-1 and TRBJ2-4; D gene ambiguous. The CDR3 totals 14 residues. Germline V gene data show CDR1 as DFQATT and CDR2 as SNEGSKA (reference sequence). Trimming left V 0 bases short and J 6 bases short, with 12 bases between. The CDR3, as DNA: TGCAGTGCTAGAGATCCCTCACCAACAAACATTCAGTACTTC. Its translation is CSARDPSPTNIQYF.

The rearrangement uses TRBV5-1 and TRBJ2-1; D perhaps matches TRBD2 (5 bases). CDR3 length equals 16 residues. V shed 0 bases and J shed 1 base, with 11 bases lying between them. CDR1 and CDR2 (germline): SGHRS, YFSETQ. The CDR3 coding sequence is TGCGCCAGCAGCTTGGCGGACTCCCAGTCCTACAATGAGCAGTTCTTC. This encodes CASSLADSQSYNEQFF. The variable domain in full, completed from reference TRBV5-1 and TRBJ2-1, reads KAGVTQTPRYLIKTRGQQVTLSCSPISGHRSVSWYQQTPGQGLQFLFEYFSETQRNKGNFPGRFSGRQFSNSRSEMNVSTLELGDSALYLCASSLADSQSYNEQFFGPGTRLTVL.

This sequence joins TRBV25-1 and TRBJ1-1; TRBD1 is a possible D gene (6 bases). Trimming removed 4 bases from V and 6 bases from J, with 12 bases in between. The CDR3 runs to 13 residues. CDR1 is MGHDK, CDR2 SYGVNS, per germline. The CDR3 nucleotides are TGTGCCAGCAGTGCTAACAGGGTTCCTGAAGCTTTCTTT. This sequence encodes CASSANRVPEAFF.

Details on this clonotype: A single base separates this from a much larger clone, so it may be a read error. The CDR3 does not end in the conserved phenylalanine or tryptophan, so this is likely a read error. This sequence joins TRBV5-5 and TRBJ1-4; D unresolved. The CDR3 extends over 15 amino acids. Trimming stripped 3 bases from V and 6 bases from J, with 15 bases between. Germline CDR1 reads SGHKS; CDR2 reads YYEKEE (reference sequence). CDR3 coding DNA: TGTGCCAGCAGCTGGATGGCCATGGGTGATGAAAAACTGTTTTCT. Translating it yields CASSWMAMGDEKLFS.

This clonotype was found a few times. The V call is TRBV12-3 or TRBV12-4, the J call TRBJ2-5; 11 positions match TRBD1. The length of the CDR3 is 15 residues. V trimming: 6 bases; J trimming: 5 bases; junction bases outside the gene matches: 8. CDR3 nucleotide sequence: TGTGCCAGCAGCTTCGGACAGGGGGCTAGGGAGACCCAGTACTTC. Amino acid sequence: CASSFGQGARETQYF.

A few counts support this clonotype. This chain connects TRBV7-8 to TRBJ2-7; 7 bases are a match to TRBD2. The CDR3 is 16 amino acids. Losses at the gene ends were 2 bases for V and 0 bases for J; bases not matched to a gene: 7. Per the germline V gene, CDR1 is SGHVS and CDR2 is FQNEAQ. CDR3 sequence (DNA): TGTGCCAGCAGCTTAAATGGGGGGGACCTCTCCTACGAGCAGTACTTC. Translating gives CASSLNGGDLSYEQYF.

This clonotype was detected only a few times. The chain joins TRBV20-1 to TRBJ2-7; 7 nucleotides align to TRBD2. The germline gives CDR1 DFQATT, CDR2 SNEGSKA (reference sequence). Trimming took 3 bases from V and 3 from J; bases not matched to a gene: 5. The CDR3 is 13 amino acids. The CDR3 region is CSARSGLIYEQYF. The DNA for the CDR3 is TGCAGTGCTAGGTCGGGACTAATCTACGAGCAGTACTTC.

This clonotype was counted many times. The CDR3 here is CASSLDRRTDTQYF. In DNA, the CDR3 is TGTGCCAGCAGCCTCGACAGGCGAACAGATACGCAGTATTTT. The chain recombines TRBV7-8 with TRBJ2-3; perhaps TRBD1 as D (6 bases). CDR1 is SGHVS and CDR2 is FQNEAQ in the germline V gene. This CDR3 comprises 14 residues. V was pared by 5 bases and J by 3 bases, with 12 bases between. Combining the CDR3 with reference TRBV7-8 and TRBJ2-3 gives the whole variable domain GAGVSQSPRYKVAKRGQDVALRCDPISGHVSLFWYQQALGQGPEFLTYFQNEAQLDKSGLPSDRFFAERPEGSVSTLKIQRTQQEDSAVYLCASSLDRRTDTQYFGPGTRLTVL.

The chain combines TRBV27 with TRBJ2-4; 8 nucleotides line up with TRBD1. V was clipped by 1 base and J by 8 bases; unmatched bases: 7. The length of the CDR3 is 15 residues. CDR1 is MNHEY, CDR2 SMNVEV, per germline (reference sequence). CDR3 in DNA: TGTGCCAGCAGTTTATACCCCGGACAGGGAGACATTCAGTACTTC. Protein product: CASSLYPGQGDIQYF.

CDR3 sequence reads: CASSLAWESYEQYF. The CDR3 DNA is TGTGCCAGCAGCTTAGCGTGGGAAAGCTACGAGCAGTACTTC. V is TRBV7-6 and J is TRBJ2-7; the D is unclear. Germline loops: CDR1 SGHVS, CDR2 FNYEAQ. Trimming stripped 0 bases from V and 3 bases from J, with 9 bases between. This CDR3 region has 14 residues.

The chain recombines TRBV18 with TRBJ1-1, with 7 bases aligning to TRBD1. Germline V gene sequence: CDR1 KGHSH, CDR2 LQKENI. V dropped 6 bases and J dropped 7; count of bases not matched to a gene: 8. The CDR3 has 13 amino acids. The chain's CDR3 is CASSGQLWDEAFF. The DNA for the CDR3 is TGTGCCAGCTCGGGACAGCTATGGGATGAAGCTTTCTTT.

This clonotype has just a few counts. CDR3 residues: CASSQDPSGKFAGELFF. In DNA, the CDR3 is TGTGCCAGCAGCCAAGATCCTAGCGGGAAGTTCGCCGGGGAGCTGTTTTTT. J is TRBJ2-2 and V is TRBV4-2; 9 bases map to TRBD2. This CDR3 comprises 17 residues. V dropped 0 bases and J dropped 6; count of bases not matched to a gene: 8. Germline CDR1 is LGHNA and CDR2 is YNFKEQ.

The sample holds many counts of this clonotype. The V and J genes are TRBV12-3 or TRBV12-4 and TRBJ2-1; 9 nucleotides line up with TRBD2. With V trimmed by 5 bases and J by 3 bases, 5 bases remained unmatched. This CDR3 has 15 residues. The DNA for the CDR3 is TGTGCCAGCAGTAGGGGACTAGCTAGCTACAATGAGCAGTTCTTC. It is translated as CASSRGLASYNEQFF.

This clonotype was recorded many times. The rearrangement joins TRBV12-3 or TRBV12-4 to TRBJ1-2; D is perhaps TRBD1 (6 bases). The CDR3 sequence is 13 residues long. Trimming pared 5 bases from V and 4 bases from J, leaving 11 bases between. The CDR3, as DNA: TGTGCCAGCAGTAGCGGACAGCTCTATGGCTACACCTTC. It specifies CASSSGQLYGYTF.